This entry lists 15 T cell receptor beta chains sequenced from one sample in a study of multiple sclerosis patients with progressive multifocal leukoencephalopathy. Using immunoSEQ multiplex PCR, the repertoire was profiled, and TCRdb retains in-frame clones only, with some absent. This table has roughly 30,000 clones, 88% appearing once. This sample's time point: before natalizumab initiation. Source material: PBMCs. All receptors derive from a human donor with multiple sclerosis.

This chain joins TRBV28 and TRBJ2-7; TRBD1 might be the D (6 bases). This CDR3 comprises 13 residues. Looked up from germline, CDR1 is MDHEN and CDR2 is SYDVKM. Between the trimmed V and J ends, which lost 5 bases and 4 bases, there was a span of 12 bases. For the CDR3, the DNA is TGTGCCAGCAGTGGCCCGGGACATTACGAGCAGTACTTC. Translating it yields CASSGPGHYEQYF.

The chain couples TRBV5-4 to TRBJ1-1; 10 bases line up with TRBD1. The CDR3 sequence is 14 residues long. V lost 4 bases and J lost 3; bases outside the gene matches: 3. CDR1 is SGHNT, CDR2 YYREEE, per germline (reference sequence). Written as DNA, the CDR3 is TGTGCCAGCAGCCCCGGGACAGGGGACACTGAAGCTTTCTTT. Translation gives CASSPGTGDTEAFF. Full variable domain (outside the CDR3, taken from reference TRBV5-4 and TRBJ1-1): ETGVTQSPTHLIKTRGQQVTLRCSSQSGHNTVSWYQQALGQGPQFIFQYYREEENGRGNFPPRFSGLQFPNYSSELNVNALELDDSALYLCASSPGTGDTEAFFGQGTRLTVV.

The CDR3 sequence: CASSAGRRDYEQYF. CDR3 DNA: TGTGCCAGCAGTGCTGGACGGAGGGACTACGAGCAGTACTTC. V usage is TRBV6-1 and J usage is TRBJ2-7; possibly TRBD2 for D (6 bases). This CDR3 is built from 14 residues. Deletions cut 4 bases from V and 3 bases from J, with 13 bases between. Germline-derived CDR1 and CDR2 are MNHNS and SASEGT.

The genes are TRBV27 and TRBJ2-3, with 8 nucleotides matching TRBD2. There are 16 residues in the CDR3. Trimming removed 2 bases from V and 6 bases from J; junction bases left unmatched: 10. From germline, CDR1 is MNHEY and CDR2 SMNVEV (reference sequence). CDR3 residues: CASSLGGGTYVDTQYF. Written as DNA, the CDR3 is TGTGCCAGCAGTTTAGGCGGGGGGACATATGTCGATACGCAGTATTTT.

In DNA, the CDR3 is TGTGCCAGCAGTTACGGCCATAAGTCGGCTAATGAAAAACTGTTTTTT. This translates into CASSYGHKSANEKLFF. The chain recombines TRBV6-5 with TRBJ1-4; D uncertain. The V end was cut by 2 bases, the J end by 3 bases, with 13 bases between. CDR3 length: 16 amino acids. Germline V gene sequence: CDR1 MNHEY, CDR2 SVGAGI.

The chain carries TRBV28 and TRBJ1-2; no definite D call. Germline V gene data show CDR1 as MDHEN and CDR2 as SYDVKM. V shed 2 bases and J shed 13 bases, with 11 bases lying between them. CDR3 size: 11 residues. CDR3 protein: CASSLKGVSTF. Here the CDR3 DNA reads TGTGCCAGCAGTTTAAAGGGAGTAAGCACCTTC.

The chain uses TRBV28 and TRBJ2-7, with 7 nucleotides matching TRBD1. Germline CDR1 MDHEN, CDR2 SYDVKM. J was trimmed by 1 base and V by 6 bases; bases with no gene match: 6. The CDR3 runs 14 residues. The CDR3 spells CASSQTGQSYEQYF. CDR3 in DNA: TGTGCCAGCAGCCAGACAGGGCAGTCCTACGAGCAGTACTTC.

V is TRBV10-3 and J is TRBJ1-6, with D perhaps TRBD1 (5 bases). CDR1 and CDR2 from the germline V gene are ENHRY and SYGVKD. V was trimmed by 5 bases and J by 0 bases, leaving 17 bases between them. The CDR3 has 18 residues. The CDR3 here is CAISSSTVFSSYNSPLHF. The CDR3 DNA reads TGTGCCATCAGTTCATCGACAGTTTTTAGCTCCTATAATTCACCCCTCCACTTT.

The rearrangement uses TRBV9 and TRBJ1-6; a weak D match, TRBD1 (5 bases). The CDR3 runs 14 residues. V dropped 3 bases and J dropped 6 bases, with 10 bases sitting between them. Germline V lookup: CDR1 SGDLS, CDR2 YYNGEE. DNA of the CDR3: TGTGCCAGCAGCGAGATGGGGGGTAATTCACCCCTCCACTTT. Translated, it gives CASSEMGGNSPLHF.

This chain links TRBV7-6 with TRBJ2-1; D gene unclear. This CDR3 region has 11 residues. The germline gives CDR1 SGHVS, CDR2 FNYEAQ. Between the trimmed V and J ends, which lost 6 bases and 5 bases, there was a span of 5 bases. The CDR3, as DNA: TGTGCCAGCAGTTCCAACAATGAGCAGTTCTTC. Its protein is CASSSNNEQFF.

This chain uses TRBV2 with TRBJ2-1, with D possibly being TRBD1 (5 bases). V was pared by 5 bases and J by 9 bases, with 8 bases between. Germline CDR1 and CDR2: SNHLY and FYNNEI. The length of the CDR3 is 11 residues. CDR3 sequence: CASSTGFEQFF. CDR3 in DNA: TGTGCCAGCAGTACAGGATTTGAGCAGTTCTTC. Using reference TRBV2 and TRBJ2-1 for the parts outside the CDR3, the full variable domain is EPEVTQTPSHQVTQMGQEVILRCVPISNHLYFYWYRQILGQKVEFLVSFYNNEISEKSEIFDDQFSVERPDGSNFTLKIRSTKLEDSAMYFCASSTGFEQFFGPGTRLTVL.

The rearrangement joins TRBV6-4 to TRBJ2-2; D gene ambiguous. Germline CDR1 and CDR2: MRHNA and SNTAGT. There are 14 residues in the CDR3. V was trimmed by 2 bases and J by 2 bases, leaving 6 bases between them. The CDR3 sequence is CASSDGQNTGELFF. The CDR3, as DNA: TGTGCCAGCAGTGACGGCCAAAACACCGGGGAGCTGTTTTTT.

The J gene is TRBJ2-7, the V gene TRBV19; D unclear. The V gene lost 6 bases and the J gene lost 5 bases, with 14 bases spanning the gap. This CDR3 spans 13 amino acids. The V gene's germline CDR1 is LNHDA and CDR2 SQIVND (reference sequence). The CDR3 is CASRYREVHEQYF. CDR3 bases: TGTGCCAGTAGATATAGGGAAGTTCACGAGCAGTACTTC.

The V call is TRBV2, the J call TRBJ1-1, with D perhaps TRBD1 (5 bases). V was pared by 7 bases and J by 3 bases, with 9 bases between. Germline V lookup: CDR1 SNHLY, CDR2 FYNNEI. The CDR3 length is 12 residues. The CDR3 sequence: CASTGTYTEAFF. The DNA for the CDR3 is TGTGCCAGCACAGGGACCTACACTGAAGCTTTCTTT. The whole variable domain, filled in from reference TRBV2 and TRBJ1-1, reads EPEVTQTPSHQVTQMGQEVILRCVPISNHLYFYWYRQILGQKVEFLVSFYNNEISEKSEIFDDQFSVERPDGSNFTLKIRSTKLEDSAMYFCASTGTYTEAFFGQGTRLTVV.

This chain connects TRBV2 to TRBJ1-1; no clear D gene. This CDR3 comprises 14 residues. The V and J ends lost 3 bases and 5 bases respectively, with 13 bases between them. CDR1 and CDR2 from the germline V gene are SNHLY and FYNNEI. The CDR3 loop is CASSEPPPATEAFF. The CDR3 nucleotides read TGTGCCAGCAGTGAGCCACCCCCGGCAACTGAAGCTTTCTTT.